This is a list of T cell receptor beta chains from one sample in a study of OX40 agonist ivuxolimab in advanced cancers. Some clones are missing from TCRdb's copy, which holds only in-frame ones; the method was immunoSEQ multiplex PCR. Here the sample spans about 75,000 clones, more than 90% being singletons. The material was CD4+ or CD8+ T cells sorted from blood, obtained in a trial of the OX40 agonist ivuxolimab. These TCRs come from an adult with an advanced solid tumor such as melanoma, head and neck, liver or kidney cancer. CDR3s include the opening cysteine and the closing phenylalanine or tryptophan. D genes are given only for firm matches.

V gene	D gene	J gene	CDR3 DNA	CDR3 protein
TRBV2	.	TRBJ1-1	TGTGCCAGCAGTGCGGGGTGGAACACTGAAGCTTTCTTT	CASSAGWNTEAFF
TRBV28	TRBD2	TRBJ2-1	TGTGCCAGCAGTTTGCCCGGGACTAGTACGCGCAATGAGCAGTTCTTC	CASSLPGTSTRNEQFF
TRBV19	.	TRBJ2-7	TGTGCCAGTAGTATAGACGGGGTCAGGGACGTCTACGAGCAGTACTTC	CASSIDGVRDVYEQYF
TRBV27	TRBD1	TRBJ1-4	TGTGCCAGCAGTCCAAGGGCGGGACAGGGGGAAGAAAAACTGTTTTTT	CASSPRAGQGEEKLFF
TRBV5-1	TRBD1	TRBJ2-3	TGCGCCAGCAGCCCCGGGACAGGTTTCGATACGCAGTATTTT	CASSPGTGFDTQYF
TRBV5-1	.	TRBJ2-5	TGCGCCAGCAGCTTGGCCTCCGTACAAGAGACCCAGTACTTC	CASSLASVQETQYF
TRBV28	TRBD1	TRBJ2-7	TGTGCCATCACAGGGGGGACCTCCTACGAGCAGTACTTC	CAITGGTSYEQYF
TRBV27	.	TRBJ1-6	TGTGCCAGCAGTCTCGGACGGGATTCACCCCTCCACTTT	CASSLGRDSPLHF
TRBV28	.	TRBJ1-5	TGTGCCAGCAGTCCGGGAAGCCAGCCCCAGCATTTT	CASSPGSQPQHF
TRBV19	.	TRBJ1-5	TGTGCCAGTAGTATAGTGGACCCAAATCAGCCCCAGCATTTT	CASSIVDPNQPQHF
TRBV18	.	TRBJ2-5	TGTGCCAGCTCACCAAGACAGCGTCAAGAGACCCAGTACTTC	CASSPRQRQETQYF